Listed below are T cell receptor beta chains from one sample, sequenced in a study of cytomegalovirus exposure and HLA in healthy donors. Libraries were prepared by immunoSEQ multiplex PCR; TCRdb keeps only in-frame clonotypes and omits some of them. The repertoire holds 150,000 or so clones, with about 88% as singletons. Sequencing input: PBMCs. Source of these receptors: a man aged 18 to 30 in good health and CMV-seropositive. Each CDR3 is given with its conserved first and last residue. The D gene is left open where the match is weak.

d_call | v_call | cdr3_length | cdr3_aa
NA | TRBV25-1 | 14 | CASSKGHSYNEQFF
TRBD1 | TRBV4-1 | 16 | CASSQAWGRGRFGYTF
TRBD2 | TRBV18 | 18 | CASSLAIQGGFSSYEQYF
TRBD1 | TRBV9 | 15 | CASSHGQGASYEQYF
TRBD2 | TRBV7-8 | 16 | CASSLGASGAYNEQFF
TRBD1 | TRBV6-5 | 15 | CASSRTTGGSYEQYF
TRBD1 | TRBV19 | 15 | CASSARPGQGYEQYF
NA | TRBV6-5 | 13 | CASSYEGFHEQYF
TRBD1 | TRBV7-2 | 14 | CASTGQGLSLPQYF
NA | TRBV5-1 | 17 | CASSLTDSTMSGGELFF
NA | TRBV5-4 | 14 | CASSLDRVNQPQHF
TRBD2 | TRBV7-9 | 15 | CASSLLTSGRGEQFF
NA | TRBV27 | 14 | CASSLIWGAETQYF
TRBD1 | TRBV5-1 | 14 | CASSATGGNTEAFF
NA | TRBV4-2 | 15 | CASSQDTSSYNEQFF
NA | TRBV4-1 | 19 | CASSQKDRIDLGENTEAFF
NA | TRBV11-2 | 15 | CASSFVGGPTYEQYF
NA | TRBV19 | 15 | CASSSVGRLTGELFF
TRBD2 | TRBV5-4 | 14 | CASSRGGFSYEQYF
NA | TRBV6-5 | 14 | CASSTTGVPYEQYF
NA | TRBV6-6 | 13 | CASALGANEKLFF
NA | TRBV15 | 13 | CATSRGQNYEQYF
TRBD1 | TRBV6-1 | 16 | CASSEPVTGASYEQYF
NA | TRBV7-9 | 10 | CASRGRSLHF
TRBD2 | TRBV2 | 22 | CASSDLGQGTSGRSSSYNEQFF
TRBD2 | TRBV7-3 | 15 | CASSLTSGRNNEQFF
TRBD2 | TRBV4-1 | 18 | CASSQESVAGGSPRPQYF
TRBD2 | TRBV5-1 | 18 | CASSGGLAGIRYQETQYF
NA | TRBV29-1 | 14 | CSVEYSPYTNGYTF
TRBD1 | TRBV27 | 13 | CASADRVSYEQYF
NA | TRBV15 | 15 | CATSRDWEAPYEQYF
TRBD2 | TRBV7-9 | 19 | CASAKGAFYSGSFDNEQFF
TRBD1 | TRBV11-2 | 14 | CASSLMTGGTEAFF
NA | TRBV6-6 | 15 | CASTLGEGTNSPLHF
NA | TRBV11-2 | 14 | CASSSSEENTEAFF
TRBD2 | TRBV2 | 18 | CASSLEPPGGRTSYEQYF
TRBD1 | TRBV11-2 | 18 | CASSLAGPSPGTGYEQYF